The entry below describes one T cell receptor (beta chain). What it recognizes is unknown. Profiling relied on immunoSEQ multiplex PCR, and the TCRdb table lists in-frame clones only, not all of them. The data hold around 45,000 clones, with approximately 78% observed a single time. V gave up 8 bases and J gave up 0 bases, with 14 bases separating them. The CDR3 is made up of 15 amino acids. Germline V gene data show CDR1 as MNHNS and CDR2 as SASEGT. Indicated time point: recipient sample about 28 days before transplant, after cytoreduction. Blood collection times were about day -28 and days 30, 100, 180 posttransplant. The data stem from a study of T cell clonotyping in hematopoietic cell transplantation. Study-level information: Recipients' pretransplant samples followed cytoreduction. Study conclusions and caveats: Few recipient clonotypes overlapped donors; over 97% were de novo at given depth.

The rearrangement uses TRBV6-1 and TRBJ1-5, with unresolved D. The sequence derives from a man between 60 and 75 years old with myelodysplastic syndrome. Some clones in this sample may be carry-over from other donors' samples. The material was peripheral blood mononuclear cells, obtained before stem cell transplant. CDR3 residues: CASAWTRDSNQPQHF. CDR3 bases: TGTGCCAGCGCGTGGACGAGAGATAGCAATCAGCCCCAGCATTTT.